This T cell receptor (beta chain) was sequenced during a study of shared clonotypes between healthy human individuals. The CDR3 sequence is 13 residues long. Trimming left V 6 bases short and J 6 bases short, with 15 bases between. Germline values: CDR1 MNHEY, CDR2 SMNVEV (reference sequence). Cells designated naive CD8 were CD45RO-negative and were positively selected for CCR7, with terminally differentiated effector memory CD45RA+ cells excluded. The table came from immunoSEQ multiplex PCR; TCRdb's copy has only in-frame clones and leaves some out. This repertoire shows about 580,000 clones, 95% to 98% found once; its top ten account for 0.3%. This clone was observed once.

V usage is TRBV27 and J usage is TRBJ2-7; tentative D call: TRBD2 (6 bases). Source material: naive CD8+ T cells sorted from blood. This sequence was found in a man younger than 40 in good health. The DNA for the CDR3 is TGTGCCAGCAGCAGGACTAACGGGCGCGAGCAGTACTTC. This codes for CASSRTNGREQYF.